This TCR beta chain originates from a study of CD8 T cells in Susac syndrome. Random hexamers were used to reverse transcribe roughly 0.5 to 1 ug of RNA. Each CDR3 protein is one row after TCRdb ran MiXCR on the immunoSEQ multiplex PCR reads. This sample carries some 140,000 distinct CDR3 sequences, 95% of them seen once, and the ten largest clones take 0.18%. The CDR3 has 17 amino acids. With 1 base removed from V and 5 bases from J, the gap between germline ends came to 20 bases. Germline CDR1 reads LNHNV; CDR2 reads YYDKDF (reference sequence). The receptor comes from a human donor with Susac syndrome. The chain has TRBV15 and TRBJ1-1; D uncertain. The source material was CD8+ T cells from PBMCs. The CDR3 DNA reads TGTGCCACCAGCAGAGGGTACCTGGCGAGTCAGGATACTGAAGCTTTCTTT. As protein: CATSRGYLASQDTEAFF. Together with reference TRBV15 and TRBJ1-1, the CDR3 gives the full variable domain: DAMVIQNPRYQVTQFGKPVTLSCSQTLNHNVMYWYQQKSSQAPKLLFHYYDKDFNNEADTPDNFQSRRPNTSFCFLDIRSPGLGDTAMYLCATSRGYLASQDTEAFFGQGTRLTVV.